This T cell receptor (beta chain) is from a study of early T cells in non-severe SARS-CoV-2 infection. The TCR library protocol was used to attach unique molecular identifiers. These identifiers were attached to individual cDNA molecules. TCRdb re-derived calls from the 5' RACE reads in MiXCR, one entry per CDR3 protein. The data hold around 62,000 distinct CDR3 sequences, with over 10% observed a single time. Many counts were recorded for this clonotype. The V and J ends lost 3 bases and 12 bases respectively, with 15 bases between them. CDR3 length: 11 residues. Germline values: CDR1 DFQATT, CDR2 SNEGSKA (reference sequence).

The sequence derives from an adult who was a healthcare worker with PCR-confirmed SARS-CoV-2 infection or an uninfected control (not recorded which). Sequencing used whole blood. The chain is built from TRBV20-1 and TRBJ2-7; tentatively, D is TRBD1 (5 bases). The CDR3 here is CSASARVKRYF. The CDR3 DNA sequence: TGCAGTGCTAGTGCCAGGGTTAAACGGTACTTC.